Presented here are 23 T cell receptor beta chains from one specimen sequenced in a study of blood T cells in healthy people across ages (dated by TCRdb to 2014 to 2015). The library was built by means of 5' RACE. A second PCR of about 6 to 11 cycles was run with a J-beta primer mix and a sample-barcoded 5' primer. TCRdb passed the public sequencing reads through fastp at Q25 and MiXCR, retaining productive beta sequences. Each CDR3 protein gets just one entry, which takes the most common genes and DNA from the rows behind it. The sample records 1.8 million or so distinct CDR3 sequences, 39% of which are singletons. 23% of the sample rests with the top ten. The sequencing input was blood. All receptors derive from a human donor in good health.

Only one count was recorded for this clonotype. CDR3 amino acids: CASSQDLTDREAFF. CDR3 nucleotides: TGTGCCAGCAGCCAAGATCTCACGGACCGCGAAGCTTTCTTT. This chain links TRBV4-2 with TRBJ1-1; D remains ambiguous. This CDR3 is built from 14 residues. The V gene lost 0 bases and the J gene lost 8 bases, with 13 bases spanning the gap. Germline V gives CDR1 LGHNA, CDR2 YNFKEQ.

The chain recombines TRBV12-3 or TRBV12-4 with TRBJ2-3; D is unclear. Trimming pared 6 bases from V and 10 bases from J, leaving 14 bases between. This CDR3 region has 12 residues. The CDR3 reads CASRVMRNAQYF. CDR3 nucleotide sequence: TGTGCCAGCAGGGTAATGAGAAATGCGCAGTATTTT.

This clonotype was picked up a small number of times. This rearrangement joins TRBV20-1 to TRBJ2-3; a possible D gene is TRBD2 (7 bases). The CDR3 totals 15 residues. V lost 3 bases and J 2 bases, leaving 15 bases between the germline ends. Germline V gene data show CDR1 as DFQATT and CDR2 as SNEGSKA (reference sequence). CDR3 residues: CSASDRGGATDTQYF. The DNA of the CDR3 is TGCAGTGCTAGCGACAGAGGGGGGGCCACAGATACGCAGTATTTT.

The V call is TRBV12-3 or TRBV12-4, the J call TRBJ2-1; tentatively, D is TRBD1 or TRBD2 (5 bases each). Trimming took off 6 bases at V and 9 bases at J, with 15 bases between the two ends. This CDR3 region has 13 residues. The CDR3 DNA is TGTGCCAGCAGCCCAGGGTCGGGGATTGAGCAGTTCTTC. Translation gives CASSPGSGIEQFF.

This clonotype turned up a few times. The chain links TRBV12-3 or TRBV12-4 to TRBJ1-6; possible D gene TRBD1, 6 bases. Trimming shortened V by 5 bases and J by 10 bases, and 12 bases separated the two germline ends. The CDR3 covers 13 residues. The CDR3 coding sequence is TGTGCCAGCAGTACGAGGGACAAATCACCCCTCCACTTT. The encoded protein is CASSTRDKSPLHF.

The chain is built from TRBV4-1 and TRBJ1-1; D is unresolved. The CDR3 covers 15 residues. Trimming left V 4 bases short and J 3 bases short, with 15 bases between. From germline, CDR1 is MGHRA and CDR2 YSYEKL. The CDR3 loop is CASSPLTRMDTEAFF. In DNA form, the CDR3 reads TGCGCCAGCAGCCCCCTTACGCGCATGGACACTGAAGCTTTCTTT.

This clonotype has at least ten counts. The chain recombines TRBV5-1 with TRBJ1-2; TRBD1 agrees at 11 bases. This CDR3 region has 14 residues. Trimming removed 3 bases from V and 7 bases from J; junction bases left unmatched: 5. Germline CDR1 and CDR2: SGHRS and YFSETQ. The CDR3 region is CASSSGQGALGYTF. For the CDR3, the DNA is TGCGCCAGCAGCTCAGGACAGGGGGCGCTTGGCTACACCTTC.

This clonotype appeared a few times. This chain joins TRBV20-1 and TRBJ2-5, with D possibly called TRBD1 or TRBD2 (5 bases each). The assigned J gene may be wrong: the sequence end matches TRBJ2-7 better. Looked up from germline, CDR1 is DFQATT and CDR2 is SNEGSKA (reference sequence). The CDR3 length is 17 residues. Here the CDR3 reads CSASILGGTLGSYEQYF. Written as DNA, the CDR3 is TGCAGTGCTAGTATTCTTGGTGGGACCTTGGGGAGTTACGAGCAGTACTTC.

This chain connects TRBV7-2 to TRBJ2-5, with 13 bases fitting TRBD2. This CDR3 is built from 17 residues. The trim removed 8 bases at V and 2 bases at J, leaving 11 bases unmatched. Germline V CDR1 and CDR2: SGHTA, FQGNSA. The CDR3 DNA follows: TGTGCCAGCGGCCTGAGAGAGGGACTAGCGGGACAAGAGACCCAGTACTTC. Protein product: CASGLREGLAGQETQYF. The full variable domain, completed using reference TRBV7-2 and TRBJ2-5, is GAGVSQSPSNKVTEKGKDVELRCDPISGHTALYWYRQSLGQGLEFLIYFQGNSAPDKSGLPSDRFSAERTGGSVSTLTIQRTQQEDSAVYLCASGLREGLAGQETQYFGPGTRLLVL.

At least ten counts were recorded for this clonotype. The junction and the germline gene differ at one end; a read error may be behind it. This sequence joins TRBV5-6 and TRBJ2-1; 14 bases map to TRBD2. This CDR3 has 16 amino acids. Germline V CDR1 and CDR2: SGHDT, YYEEEE. The CDR3 region is CASSLGTSGGYNEQFF. The CDR3 region has the DNA TGCGCCAGCAGCTTAGGGACTAGCGGGGGCTACAATGAGCAGTTCTTC. The whole variable domain, filled in from reference TRBV5-6 and TRBJ2-1, reads DAGVTQSPTHLIKTRGQQVTLRCSPKSGHDTVSWYQQALGQGPQFIFQYYEEEERQRGNFPDRFSGHQFPNYSSELNVNALLLGDSALYLCASSLGTSGGYNEQFFGPGTRLTVL.

The genes are TRBV12-3 or TRBV12-4 and TRBJ1-4; D gene ambiguous. This CDR3 region has 15 residues. Trimming removed 6 bases from V and 7 bases from J, with 18 bases in between. The CDR3 region is CASRPWAGGSEKLFF. The CDR3 coding sequence is TGTGCCAGCAGGCCCTGGGCAGGTGGTAGTGAAAAACTGTTTTTT.

This clonotype has at least ten counts. The rearrangement joins TRBV6-1 to TRBJ2-7; tentative D call: TRBD1 (5 bases). V lost 4 bases, J lost 6 bases, and 16 bases lay in between. Germline V lookup: CDR1 MNHNS, CDR2 SASEGT. CDR3 length: 14 residues. CDR3 sequence (DNA): TGTGCCAGCAGTGGTTCCAGGGATATCAGCGAGCAGTACTTC. Translation: CASSGSRDISEQYF.

The rearrangement links TRBV4-1 to TRBJ2-1; tentatively, D is TRBD1 or TRBD2 (5 bases each). Trimming pared 0 bases from V and 7 bases from J, leaving 16 bases between. This CDR3 has 16 residues. The germline V gene has CDR1 MGHRA and CDR2 YSYEKL. CDR3 amino acids: CASSQDVGAPRNEQFF. CDR3 DNA sequence: TGCGCCAGCAGCCAAGATGTCGGGGCCCCGCGAAATGAGCAGTTCTTC.

This sequence joins TRBV4-2 and TRBJ1-2, with D uncertain. V lost 0 bases and J 5 bases, leaving 13 bases between the germline ends. The CDR3 consists of 15 residues. Germline CDR1 LGHNA, CDR2 YNFKEQ. The CDR3 reads CASSQEPRMVYGYTF. For the CDR3, the DNA is TGTGCCAGCAGCCAAGAACCCCGGATGGTTTATGGCTACACCTTC.

CDR3 nucleotide sequence: TGTGCCAGCAGTTACTCTACAGGCTCCGCTGAAGCTTTCTTT. This sequence encodes CASSYSTGSAEAFF. The chain has TRBV12-3 or TRBV12-4 and TRBJ1-1, with a weak D call TRBD1 (5 bases). The CDR3 length is 14 residues. V lost 4 bases, J lost 6 bases, and 15 bases lay in between.

V and J are TRBV7-2 and TRBJ1-5; 9 bases fit TRBD1. Germline CDR1 reads SGHTA; CDR2 reads FQGNSA. V lost 5 bases and J lost 4; bases outside the gene matches: 6. This CDR3 has 15 amino acids. CDR3 in DNA: TGTGCCAGCAGCGGGAAGACAGGGGGAAATCAGCCCCAGCATTTT. Translating it yields CASSGKTGGNQPQHF.

This clonotype turned up a few times. This sequence joins TRBV12-5 and TRBJ1-1, with a possible D match to TRBD1 (5 bases). CDR1 is LGHNT, CDR2 FRNRAP, per germline. CDR3 length equals 14 residues. Trimming removed 6 bases from V and 5 bases from J, with 16 bases in between. The chain's CDR3 is CASGPSGRGTEAFF. The CDR3 DNA reads TGTGCTAGTGGACCCTCGGGGAGGGGTACTGAAGCTTTCTTT.

This clonotype has a handful of counts. This sequence joins TRBV12-3 or TRBV12-4 and TRBJ2-7; the D gene is possibly TRBD1 (5 bases). V lost 6 bases to trimming and J lost 6 bases, with 18 bases between them. CDR3 length: 14 amino acids. As DNA, the CDR3 is TGTGCCAGCAGCCGGGTGCAGGGAAGGGGCGAGCAGTACTTC. It specifies CASSRVQGRGEQYF.

On this clonotype itself: The junction departs from germline at one end; a sequencing error may be responsible. The chain is built from TRBV7-8 and TRBJ2-1, with D hard to call. Germline V CDR1 and CDR2: SGHVS, FQNEAQ. The CDR3 has 17 amino acids. Here the CDR3 DNA reads TGTGCCAGCAGTCAAATTATACCCTTAAGCTCCTACAATGGGCAGTTCTTC. Translation gives CASSQIIPLSSYNGQFF.

V gene TRBV5-1 combines with J gene TRBJ1-1; D unresolved. V shed 4 bases and J shed 7 bases, with 11 bases lying between them. Germline V lookup: CDR1 SGHRS, CDR2 YFSETQ. The CDR3 length is 12 residues. CDR3 amino acids: CASSPRHSEAFF. The DNA of the CDR3 is TGCGCCAGCAGCCCTCGGCACAGTGAAGCTTTCTTT.

In this sample, this clonotype turned up a few times. Its ends do not fully match the called genes, so a read error is possible. The chain employs TRBV7-7 and TRBJ2-5; perhaps TRBD1 as D (6 bases). TRBJ2-7 explains the end of the DNA better; the J call may be wrong. CDR1 and CDR2 from the germline V gene are SSHAT and FNYEAQ (reference sequence). The CDR3 spans 13 residues. In DNA, the CDR3 is TGTGCTAGCAGCTCCCATACAGGGACCGAGCAGTACTTC. Translated, it gives CASSSHTGTEQYF.

This clonotype has a count of ten or more. This chain links TRBV29-1 with TRBJ2-7, with TRBD2 as a possible D gene (7 bases). V dropped 5 bases and J dropped 5 bases, with 16 bases sitting between them. The CDR3 has 13 residues. Germline V CDR1 and CDR2: SQVTM, ANQGSEA. CDR3 nucleotide sequence: TGCAGCGTTACCGCCAGGGGAGGGGACGAGCAGTACTTC. This encodes CSVTARGGDEQYF.

For this clonotype: A junction boundary mismatches the germline segment, possibly from a read error. The chain uses TRBV7-7 and TRBJ2-5, with TRBD2 matching 14 bases. CDR3 size: 16 residues. Germline CDR1 SSHAT, CDR2 FNYEAQ (reference sequence). Here the CDR3 DNA reads TGTGCTAGCAGCCAGGGACTAGCGGGGGTAAGGGAGACCCAGTACTTC. Its translation: CASSQGLAGVRETQYF.